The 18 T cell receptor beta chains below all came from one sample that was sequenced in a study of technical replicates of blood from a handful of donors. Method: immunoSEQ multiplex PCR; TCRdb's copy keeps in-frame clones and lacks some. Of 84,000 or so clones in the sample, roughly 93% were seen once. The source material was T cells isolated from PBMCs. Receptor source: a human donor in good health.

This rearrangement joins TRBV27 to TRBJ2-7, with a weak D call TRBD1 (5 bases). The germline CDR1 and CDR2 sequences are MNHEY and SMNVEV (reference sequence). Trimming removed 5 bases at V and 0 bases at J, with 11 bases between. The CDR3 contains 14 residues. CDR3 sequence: CASSPTGTSYEQYF. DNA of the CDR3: TGTGCCAGCAGTCCCACAGGCACCTCCTACGAGCAGTACTTC.

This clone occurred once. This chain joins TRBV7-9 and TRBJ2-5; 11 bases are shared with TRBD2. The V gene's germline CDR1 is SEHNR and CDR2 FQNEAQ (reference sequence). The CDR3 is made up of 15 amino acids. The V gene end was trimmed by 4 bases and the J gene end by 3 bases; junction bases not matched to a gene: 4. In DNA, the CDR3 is TGTGCCAGCAGCTCGCTAGCGGGGGGCGAAGAGACCCAGTACTTC. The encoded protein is CASSSLAGGEETQYF.

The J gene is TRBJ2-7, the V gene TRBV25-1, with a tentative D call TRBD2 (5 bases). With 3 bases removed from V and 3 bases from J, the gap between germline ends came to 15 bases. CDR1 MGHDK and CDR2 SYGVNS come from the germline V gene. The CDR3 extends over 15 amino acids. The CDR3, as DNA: TGTGCCAGCAGTGATTTCAACCGAGGGATCTACGAGCAGTACTTC. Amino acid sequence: CASSDFNRGIYEQYF.

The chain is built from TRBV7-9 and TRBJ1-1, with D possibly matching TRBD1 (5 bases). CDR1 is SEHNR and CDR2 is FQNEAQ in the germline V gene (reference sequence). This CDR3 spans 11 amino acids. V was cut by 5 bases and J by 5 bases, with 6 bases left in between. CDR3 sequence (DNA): TGTGCCAGCAGCCAGGGAACTGAAGCTTTCTTT. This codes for CASSQGTEAFF.

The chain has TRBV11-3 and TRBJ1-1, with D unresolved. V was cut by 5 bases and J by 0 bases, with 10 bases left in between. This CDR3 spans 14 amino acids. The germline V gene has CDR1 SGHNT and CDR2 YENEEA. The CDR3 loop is CASSPVRLNTEAFF. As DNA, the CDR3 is TGTGCCAGCAGCCCAGTGAGGTTGAACACTGAAGCTTTCTTT.

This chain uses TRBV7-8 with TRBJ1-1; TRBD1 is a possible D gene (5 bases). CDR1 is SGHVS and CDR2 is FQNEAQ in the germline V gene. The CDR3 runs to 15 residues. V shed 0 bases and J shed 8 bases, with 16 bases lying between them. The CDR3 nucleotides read TGTGCCAGCAGCTTAGCTGGGCAGGGAAGAACCGAAGCTTTCTTT. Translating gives CASSLAGQGRTEAFF.

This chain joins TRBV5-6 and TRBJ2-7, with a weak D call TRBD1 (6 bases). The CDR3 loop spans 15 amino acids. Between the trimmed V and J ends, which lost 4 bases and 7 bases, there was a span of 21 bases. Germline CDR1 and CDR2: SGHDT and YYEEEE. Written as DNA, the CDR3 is TGTGCCAGCAGCCCCAGGGGAAAGGGCTCACGAGAGCAGTACTTC. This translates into CASSPRGKGSREQYF. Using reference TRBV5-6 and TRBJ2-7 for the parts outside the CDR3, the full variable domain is DAGVTQSPTHLIKTRGQQVTLRCSPKSGHDTVSWYQQALGQGPQFIFQYYEEEERQRGNFPDRFSGHQFPNYSSELNVNALLLGDSALYLCASSPRGKGSREQYFGPGTRLTVT.

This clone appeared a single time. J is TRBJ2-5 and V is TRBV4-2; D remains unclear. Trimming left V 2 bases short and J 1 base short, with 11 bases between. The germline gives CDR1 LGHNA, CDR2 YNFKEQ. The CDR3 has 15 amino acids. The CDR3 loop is CASSQSYSRQETQYF. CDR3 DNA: TGTGCCAGCAGCCAATCGTATAGCCGCCAAGAGACCCAGTACTTC.

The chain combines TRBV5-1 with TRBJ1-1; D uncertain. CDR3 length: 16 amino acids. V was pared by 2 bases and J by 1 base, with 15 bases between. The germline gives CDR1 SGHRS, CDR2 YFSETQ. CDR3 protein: CASSLPPTVPNTEAFF. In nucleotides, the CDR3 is TGCGCCAGCAGCTTACCTCCAACAGTACCGAACACTGAAGCTTTCTTT.

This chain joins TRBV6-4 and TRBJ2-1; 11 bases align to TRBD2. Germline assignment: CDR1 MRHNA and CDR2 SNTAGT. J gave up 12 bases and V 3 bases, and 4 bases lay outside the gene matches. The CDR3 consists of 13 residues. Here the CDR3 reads CASSETSGSVQFF. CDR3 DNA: TGTGCCAGCAGTGAAACTAGCGGGAGCGTGCAGTTCTTC.

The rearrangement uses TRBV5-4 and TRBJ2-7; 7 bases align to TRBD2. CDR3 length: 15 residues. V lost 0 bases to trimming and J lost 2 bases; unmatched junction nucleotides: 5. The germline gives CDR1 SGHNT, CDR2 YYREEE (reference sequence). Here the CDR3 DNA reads TGTGCCAGCAGCTTGGAATCTAGCGGCCCCTACGAGCAGTACTTC. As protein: CASSLESSGPYEQYF.

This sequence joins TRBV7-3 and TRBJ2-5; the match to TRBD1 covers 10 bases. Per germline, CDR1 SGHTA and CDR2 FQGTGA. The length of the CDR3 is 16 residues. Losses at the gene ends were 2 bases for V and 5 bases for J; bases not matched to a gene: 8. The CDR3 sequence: CASSLWATGGRETQYF. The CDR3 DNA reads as TGTGCCAGCAGCTTATGGGCGACAGGGGGCCGTGAGACCCAGTACTTC.

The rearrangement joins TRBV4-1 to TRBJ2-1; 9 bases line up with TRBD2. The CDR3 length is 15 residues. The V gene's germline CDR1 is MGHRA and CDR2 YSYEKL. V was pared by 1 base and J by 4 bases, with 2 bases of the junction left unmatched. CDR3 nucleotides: TGCGCCAGCAGCCAAGTAGCGGGAGCATACAATGAGCAGTTCTTC. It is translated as CASSQVAGAYNEQFF.

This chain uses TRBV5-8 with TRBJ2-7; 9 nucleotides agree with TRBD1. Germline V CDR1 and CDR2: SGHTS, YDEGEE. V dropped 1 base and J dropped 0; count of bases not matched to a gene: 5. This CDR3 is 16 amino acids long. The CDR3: CASSLSGTGSSYEQYF. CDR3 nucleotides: TGTGCCAGCAGCTTGTCCGGGACAGGGAGCTCCTACGAGCAGTACTTC.

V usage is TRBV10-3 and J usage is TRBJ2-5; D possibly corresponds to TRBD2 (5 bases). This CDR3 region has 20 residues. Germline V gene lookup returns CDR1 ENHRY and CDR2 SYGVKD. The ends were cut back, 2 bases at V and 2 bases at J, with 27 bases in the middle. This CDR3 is CAISEPSRLARRYPQETQYF. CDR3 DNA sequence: TGTGCCATCAGTGAGCCCTCCCGTCTAGCCCGGAGATATCCACAAGAGACCCAGTACTTC.

CDR3 nucleotides: TGTGCCAGCAGCTTAAGCTATCGTTTTCGGACATTCAATAGGGAAAAACTGTTTTTT. It yields the protein CASSLSYRFRTFNREKLFF. This sequence joins TRBV7-3 and TRBJ1-4, with a tentative D call TRBD1 (5 bases). Germline CDR1 reads SGHTA; CDR2 reads FQGTGA. The CDR3 runs 19 residues. V was shortened by 1 base and J by 8 bases, with 26 bases between the two germline ends.

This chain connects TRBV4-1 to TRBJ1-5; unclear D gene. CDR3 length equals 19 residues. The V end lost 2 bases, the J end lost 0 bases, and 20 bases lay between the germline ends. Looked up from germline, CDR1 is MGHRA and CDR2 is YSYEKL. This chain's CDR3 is CASSQHPGESGYSNQPQHF. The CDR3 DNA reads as TGCGCCAGCAGCCAACATCCTGGGGAAAGCGGGTATAGCAATCAGCCCCAGCATTTT.

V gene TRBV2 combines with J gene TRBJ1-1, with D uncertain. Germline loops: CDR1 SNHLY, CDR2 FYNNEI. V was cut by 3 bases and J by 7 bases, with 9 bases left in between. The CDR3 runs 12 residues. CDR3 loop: CASSDEADEAFF. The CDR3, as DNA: TGTGCCAGCAGTGATGAGGCGGATGAAGCTTTCTTT. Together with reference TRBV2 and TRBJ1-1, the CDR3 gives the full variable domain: EPEVTQTPSHQVTQMGQEVILRCVPISNHLYFYWYRQILGQKVEFLVSFYNNEISEKSEIFDDQFSVERPDGSNFTLKIRSTKLEDSAMYFCASSDEADEAFFGQGTRLTVV.